Listed here are 26 T cell receptor beta chains from one sample, sequenced in a study of cytomegalovirus exposure and HLA in healthy donors. 60 Vbeta and 13 Jbeta primers were used in PCR. Repertoires were generated with immunoSEQ multiplex PCR, while TCRdb's copy carries only in-frame clones and drops some. The sample has about 110,000 clones; about four fifths are singletons. Sample: PBMCs. The receptors were sampled from a woman under 30 in good health and CMV-seropositive.

The chain employs TRBV19 and TRBJ2-7; D might be TRBD1 (5 bases). V was pared by 10 bases and J by 2 bases, with 15 bases between. Germline values: CDR1 LNHDA, CDR2 SQIVND (reference sequence). The CDR3 totals 13 residues. The DNA of the CDR3 is TGTGCCAAGGTAGGTAGGGGAACCTACGAGCAGTACTTC. Translating gives CAKVGRGTYEQYF.

The V gene is TRBV5-1, the J gene TRBJ1-1; 9 bases align to TRBD1. The germline CDR1 and CDR2 sequences are SGHRS and YFSETQ. The CDR3 consists of 13 residues. After removal of 6 bases from V and 3 bases from J, the junction contained 3 bases not matched to a gene. The CDR3 bases are TGCGCCAGCAAACAGGGGGCTGACACTGAAGCTTTCTTT. Translated: CASKQGADTEAFF.

The V gene is TRBV4-2, the J gene TRBJ1-4; 7 nucleotides match TRBD1. This CDR3 is built from 16 residues. J gave up 13 bases and V 1 base, and 15 bases lay outside the gene matches. Germline V gives CDR1 LGHNA, CDR2 YNFKEQ. In nucleotides, the CDR3 is TGTGCCAGCAGCCAAGGCCAGGGGGTAAGATCGATAAGACTGTTTTTT. Its translation is CASSQGQGVRSIRLFF.

In this sample, this clone turned up once. CDR3 nucleotides: TGTGCCAGCAGCCGGAGGGCGGAGCAAGGGTACGAGCAGTACTTC. It translates to CASSRRAEQGYEQYF. V and J are TRBV28 and TRBJ2-7, with TRBD2 as a possible D gene (6 bases). CDR1 is MDHEN and CDR2 is SYDVKM in the germline V gene. The ends were cut back, 6 bases at V and 4 bases at J, with 19 bases in the middle. This CDR3 region has 15 residues.

The rearrangement joins TRBV7-9 to TRBJ2-1; 9 bases agree with TRBD2. In germline, CDR1 is SEHNR, CDR2 FQNEAQ (reference sequence). The J segment lost 7 bases and the V segment lost 10 bases, leaving 23 bases of the junction unmatched. The length of the CDR3 is 18 residues. CDR3: CANGASRGAGGPGNEQFF. The DNA of the CDR3 is TGTGCCAACGGAGCCAGCCGTGGGGCGGGAGGGCCAGGGAATGAGCAGTTCTTC.

The gene calls are TRBV7-9 and TRBJ2-5; 8 bases map to TRBD1. CDR3 length: 13 residues. Germline V lookup: CDR1 SEHNR, CDR2 FQNEAQ (reference sequence). J gave up 5 bases and V 5 bases, and 4 bases lay outside the gene matches. DNA for the CDR3: TGTGCCAGCAGCGGACAGGGAACGGAGACCCAGTACTTC. Its translation is CASSGQGTETQYF.

The chain carries TRBV7-9 and TRBJ2-1; 13 nucleotides match TRBD2. The J segment lost 6 bases and the V segment lost 3 bases, leaving 2 bases of the junction unmatched. Germline values: CDR1 SEHNR, CDR2 FQNEAQ (reference sequence). The CDR3 spans 15 residues. The CDR3 sequence: CASSFTSGRGNEQFF. The CDR3 DNA follows: TGTGCCAGCAGCTTTACTAGCGGGAGGGGCAATGAGCAGTTCTTC.

This chain connects TRBV5-6 to TRBJ2-1, with 11 positions matching TRBD2. The germline V gene has CDR1 SGHDT and CDR2 YYEEEE. V trimming: 4 bases; J trimming: 1 base; junction bases outside the gene matches: 7. The CDR3 spans 17 residues. CDR3 in amino acids: CASSPEGTSGSYNEQFF. The CDR3 DNA reads as TGTGCCAGCAGCCCGGAGGGGACTAGCGGATCCTACAATGAGCAGTTCTTC.

V is TRBV27 and J is TRBJ2-7; 7 nucleotides agree with TRBD2. Germline-derived CDR1 and CDR2 are MNHEY and SMNVEV (reference sequence). Trimming cost V 3 bases and J 0 bases; bases outside gene matches: 2. This CDR3 has 14 residues. CDR3 bases: TGTGCCAGCAGTTTGGGACTAATCTCCTACGAGCAGTACTTC. Its protein is CASSLGLISYEQYF.

This rearrangement joins TRBV9 to TRBJ1-1, with a tentative D call TRBD1 (6 bases). In germline, CDR1 is SGDLS, CDR2 YYNGEE. CDR3 length: 14 residues. The V end was cut by 4 bases, the J end by 1 base, with 11 bases between. The CDR3 DNA is TGTGCCAGCAGCATCCAAGGGGGGAACACTGAAGCTTTCTTT. It translates to CASSIQGGNTEAFF.

Details on this clone: An end of the junction differs from the germline gene, which may be a read error. The chain combines TRBV28 with TRBJ2-7; 7 bases fit TRBD1. The V gene's germline CDR1 is MDHEN and CDR2 SYDVKM. The CDR3 consists of 17 residues. The CDR3 sequence is CDSSSMGQTGTSYEQYF. Written as DNA, the CDR3 is TGTGACAGCAGTTCCATGGGACAGACGGGGACCTCCTACGAGCAGTACTTC.

The J gene is TRBJ1-2, the V gene TRBV6-5, with 9 bases fitting TRBD1. CDR3 size: 15 residues. V dropped 2 bases and J dropped 4; count of bases not matched to a gene: 5. CDR1 is MNHEY, CDR2 SVGAGI, per germline. The CDR3: CASSYTGDRVYGYTF. The CDR3 region has the DNA TGTGCCAGCAGTTACACTGGGGACAGGGTCTATGGCTACACCTTC.

This rearrangement joins TRBV5-1 to TRBJ1-3; perhaps TRBD1 as D (6 bases). The V and J ends lost 4 bases and 0 bases respectively, with 14 bases between them. Germline CDR1 reads SGHRS; CDR2 reads YFSETQ. The CDR3 extends over 16 amino acids. CDR3 nucleotide sequence: TGCGCCAGCAGCCCGACAGGCGATTACTCTGGAAACACCATATATTTT. Amino acid sequence: CASSPTGDYSGNTIYF. The variable domain in full, with the rest retrieved from reference TRBV5-1 and TRBJ1-3, is KAGVTQTPRYLIKTRGQQVTLSCSPISGHRSVSWYQQTPGQGLQFLFEYFSETQRNKGNFPGRFSGRQFSNSRSEMNVSTLELGDSALYLCASSPTGDYSGNTIYFGEGSWLTVV.

The V gene is TRBV2, the J gene TRBJ1-2; 7 bases line up with TRBD1. This CDR3 has 13 amino acids. V lost 11 bases to trimming and J lost 2 bases; unmatched junction nucleotides: 8. In germline, CDR1 is SNHLY, CDR2 FYNNEI. The CDR3 sequence: CASRRGQNYGYTF. The CDR3 bases are TGTGCCTCGAGGAGGGGGCAGAACTATGGCTACACCTTC.

The chain uses TRBV19 and TRBJ1-2, with TRBD1 as a possible D gene (6 bases). This CDR3 spans 16 amino acids. Germline CDR1 LNHDA, CDR2 SQIVND (reference sequence). Trimming left V 6 bases short and J 2 bases short, with 19 bases between. The CDR3, as DNA: TGTGCCAGTAGAATTTCTCACAGGGAGAGGAACTATGGCTACACCTTC. It encodes CASRISHRERNYGYTF.

The chain joins TRBV10-1 to TRBJ2-7; 10 bases agree with TRBD2. The germline gives CDR1 WNHNN, CDR2 SYGVQD (reference sequence). J was trimmed by 5 bases and V by 5 bases; bases with no gene match: 6. The CDR3 extends over 14 amino acids. CDR3: CASSPGTSADEQYF. In DNA form, the CDR3 reads TGCGCCAGCAGTCCCGGGACTAGCGCGGACGAGCAGTACTTC.

The chain carries TRBV4-1 and TRBJ1-1; no definite D call. Germline V gene lookup returns CDR1 MGHRA and CDR2 YSYEKL. This CDR3 is built from 15 residues. The V end was cut by 7 bases, the J end by 6 bases, with 21 bases between. The CDR3 DNA is TGCGCCAGCAACCCTCGACCCGGGTCCGCACCTGAAGCTTTCTTT. It codes for CASNPRPGSAPEAFF.

This clone was found a few times. This chain links TRBV7-9 with TRBJ2-5, with 7 bases fitting TRBD1. V was clipped by 5 bases and J by 3 bases; unmatched bases: 6. Germline V gene lookup returns CDR1 SEHNR and CDR2 FQNEAQ (reference sequence). The CDR3 loop spans 14 amino acids. DNA of the CDR3: TGTGCCAGCAGCGGCGACAGGGCAGAAGAGACCCAGTACTTC. Translation: CASSGDRAEETQYF.

In its sample, this clone was seen a few times. J is TRBJ2-1 and V is TRBV6-6, with a tentative D call TRBD1 (5 bases). The germline CDR1 and CDR2 sequences are MNHNY and SVGAGI (reference sequence). Trimming pared 5 bases from V and 6 bases from J, leaving 17 bases between. The CDR3 length is 15 residues. CDR3 sequence (DNA): TGTGCCAGCAGTCGCGGACAAGCTTCAGGCAATGAGCAGTTCTTC. This translates into CASSRGQASGNEQFF.

The chain couples TRBV9 to TRBJ2-1; the match to TRBD2 covers 7 bases. The germline gives CDR1 SGDLS, CDR2 YYNGEE. This CDR3 spans 14 amino acids. V lost 2 bases and J lost 3; bases outside the gene matches: 2. CDR3 sequence (DNA): TGTGCCAGCAGCGTGTCGGGAGGCTACAATGAGCAGTTCTTC. Protein sequence: CASSVSGGYNEQFF. Full variable domain (missing parts from reference TRBV9 and TRBJ2-1): DSGVTQTPKHLITATGQRVTLRCSPRSGDLSVYWYQQSLDQGLQFLIQYYNGEERAKGNILERFSAQQFPDLHSELNLSSLELGDSALYFCASSVSGGYNEQFFGPGTRLTVL.

V and J are TRBV6-6 and TRBJ1-5; D is ambiguous. Germline V lookup: CDR1 MNHNY, CDR2 SVGAGI (reference sequence). Trimming pared 7 bases from V and 2 bases from J, leaving 12 bases between. CDR3 length equals 14 residues. Here the CDR3 DNA reads TGTGCCAGCACCCGCCGTCAGGGCAATCAGCCCCAGCATTTT. Amino acid sequence: CASTRRQGNQPQHF.

This sequence joins TRBV28 and TRBJ1-5; the D is unclear. Germline V gene sequence: CDR1 MDHEN, CDR2 SYDVKM. The CDR3 loop spans 15 amino acids. V dropped 3 bases and J dropped 1 base, with 10 bases sitting between them. CDR3 DNA: TGTGCCAGCAGTTTGGGAAGGAGGAGCAATCAGCCCCAGCATTTT. Translation: CASSLGRRSNQPQHF.

The rearrangement links TRBV5-1 to TRBJ1-1; possible D gene TRBD1, 6 bases. The CDR3 runs to 15 residues. Germline V lookup: CDR1 SGHRS, CDR2 YFSETQ. V shed 3 bases and J shed 1 base, with 13 bases lying between them. The CDR3 is CASSSQGPWNTEAFF. Here the CDR3 DNA reads TGCGCCAGCAGCTCACAGGGACCGTGGAACACTGAAGCTTTCTTT.

On this clone itself: A read error may account for a junction end that differs from germline. The V and J genes are TRBV7-9 and TRBJ2-7; D possibly corresponds to TRBD2 (6 bases). Per the germline V gene, CDR1 is SEHNR and CDR2 is FQNEAQ (reference sequence). The CDR3 contains 13 residues. CDR3 bases: TGTGCCAGCAGCTTAGATTTAGGCGGGGAAACAAACTTC. Translating it yields CASSLDLGGETNF.

The chain has TRBV2 and TRBJ2-2, with 7 bases lining up with TRBD1. This CDR3 is 13 amino acids long. Germline-derived CDR1 and CDR2 are SNHLY and FYNNEI. The ends lost 6 bases at V and 11 bases at J; junction bases unmatched: 9. CDR3 sequence (DNA): TGTGCCAGCAGGGGGACAGACGATTTCGAGCTGTTTTTT. Translation: CASRGTDDFELFF.

The V and J genes are TRBV9 and TRBJ1-2; no clear D. Germline V gene lookup returns CDR1 SGDLS and CDR2 YYNGEE. V lost 4 bases and J 2 bases, leaving 12 bases between the germline ends. This CDR3 is built from 14 residues. The CDR3, as DNA: TGTGCCAGCAGCCCCCCGGGGATAAACTATGGCTACACCTTC. This sequence encodes CASSPPGINYGYTF.